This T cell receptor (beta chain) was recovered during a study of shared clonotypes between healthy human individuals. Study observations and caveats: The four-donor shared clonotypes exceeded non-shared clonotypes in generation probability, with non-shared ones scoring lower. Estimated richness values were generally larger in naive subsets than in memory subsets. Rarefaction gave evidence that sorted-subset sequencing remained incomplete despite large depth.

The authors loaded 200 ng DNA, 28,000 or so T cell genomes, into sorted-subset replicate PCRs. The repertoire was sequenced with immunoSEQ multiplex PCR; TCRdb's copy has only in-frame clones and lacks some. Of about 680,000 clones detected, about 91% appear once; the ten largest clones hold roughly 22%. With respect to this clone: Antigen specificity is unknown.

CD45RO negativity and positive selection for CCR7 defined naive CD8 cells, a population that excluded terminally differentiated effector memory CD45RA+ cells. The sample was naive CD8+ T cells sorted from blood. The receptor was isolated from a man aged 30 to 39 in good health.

CDR3 coding DNA: TGTGCCAGCAGGGGGGGCAACGAGCAGTACTTC. As protein: CASRGGNEQYF. This chain connects TRBV2 to TRBJ2-7; the D gene could be TRBD1 or TRBD2 (6 bases each). V lost 6 bases and J lost 5, with 8 bases in between. There are 11 residues in the CDR3. In germline, CDR1 is SNHLY, CDR2 FYNNEI.